This T cell receptor beta chain was identified during a study of blood T cell repertoires in COVID-19. Only in-frame clones appear in the TCRdb table, and some are missing; sequencing was by immunoSEQ multiplex PCR. The sample lists roughly 260,000 clones; 88% were seen once. V was trimmed by 6 bases and J by 2 bases, leaving 9 bases between them. The CDR3 spans 13 residues. Germline V gives CDR1 MNHEY, CDR2 SMNVEV (reference sequence). The V call is TRBV27, the J call TRBJ2-3; weak D call: TRBD1 (6 bases). The sequencing input was peripheral blood. The receptor was derived from a man in his fifties or sixties who had recovered from COVID-19. The chain's CDR3 is CASRQGITDTQYF. CDR3 sequence (DNA): TGTGCCAGCAGGCAGGGGATCACAGATACGCAGTATTTT.